This TCR beta chain was identified in a study of blood T cell repertoires in COVID-19. Across the whole study: The study drew acute and convalescent COVID-19 samples from the United States, Italy and Spain. T cells, B-cell-depleted T cells, or PBMCs provided the cDNA or gDNA that served as material.

Original processing methods: Cell counts per sample came from amplifying reference gene primers. TCRdb keeps only in-frame clones here, not all; method: immunoSEQ multiplex PCR. From that table come the V and J calls and clone size; the DNA was used to work out D and trimming. The sample includes 150,000 to 200,000 clones, roughly nine tenths of them seen just once. V dropped 7 bases and J dropped 1 base, with 11 bases sitting between them. This CDR3 contains 13 residues. Germline values: CDR1 LNHDA, CDR2 SQIVND (reference sequence). The J gene is TRBJ2-7, the V gene TRBV19, with D perhaps TRBD1 (6 bases). Sequencing was done on a sample of peripheral blood. The receptor was derived from a man between 65 and 85 years old with active or convalescent COVID-19. CDR3 residues: CASTRRGSYEQYF. In nucleotides, the CDR3 is TGTGCCAGTACGCGCAGGGGTTCCTACGAGCAGTACTTC.